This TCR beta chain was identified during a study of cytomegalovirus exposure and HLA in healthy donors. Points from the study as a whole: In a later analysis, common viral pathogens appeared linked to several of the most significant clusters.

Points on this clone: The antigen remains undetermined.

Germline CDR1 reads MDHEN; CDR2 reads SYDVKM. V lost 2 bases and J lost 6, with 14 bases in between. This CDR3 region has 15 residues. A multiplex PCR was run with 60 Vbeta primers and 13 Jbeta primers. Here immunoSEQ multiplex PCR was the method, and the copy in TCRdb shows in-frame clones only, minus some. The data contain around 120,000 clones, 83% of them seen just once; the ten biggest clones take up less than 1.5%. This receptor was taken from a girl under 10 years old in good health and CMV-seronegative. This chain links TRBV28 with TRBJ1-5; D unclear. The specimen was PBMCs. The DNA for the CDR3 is TGTGCCAGCAGTTTAATAGGCGGCGGAGGTCAGCCCCAGCATTTT. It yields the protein CASSLIGGGGQPQHF.